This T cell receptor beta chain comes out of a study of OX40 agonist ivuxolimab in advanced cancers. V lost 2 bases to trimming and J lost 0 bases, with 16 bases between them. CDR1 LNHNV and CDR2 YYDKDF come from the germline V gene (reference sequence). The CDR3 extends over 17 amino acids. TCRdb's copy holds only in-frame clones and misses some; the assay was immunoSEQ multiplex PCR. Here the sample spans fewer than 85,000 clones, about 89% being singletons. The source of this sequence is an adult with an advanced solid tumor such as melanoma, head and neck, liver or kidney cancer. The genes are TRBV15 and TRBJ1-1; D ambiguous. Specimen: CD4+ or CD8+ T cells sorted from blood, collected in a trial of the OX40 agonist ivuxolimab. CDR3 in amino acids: CATSRFHLEQMNTEAFF. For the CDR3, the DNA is TGTGCCACCAGCAGATTCCACTTGGAACAGATGAACACTGAAGCTTTCTTT.